These T cell receptor beta chains were read from a single sample in a study of blood T cell repertoires in COVID-19. Sequencing used immunoSEQ multiplex PCR; TCRdb keeps in-frame clones, though not all of them. The table includes some 240,000 clones, roughly 82% detected once. Sequenced input: peripheral blood. These receptors were taken from a man in his forties or fifties with active or convalescent COVID-19. Each CDR3 is given with its conserved first and last residue. A D gene is named only where the DNA matches it firmly. Clone size is not always given. Where it is, it says once, few, many or a class for expanded clones.

V gene: TRBV28; J gene: TRBJ2-3; clone size: NA; D gene: TRBD1; CDR3 protein: CASSPQGATHSLSTDTQYF; CDR3 DNA: TGTGCCAGCAGCCCCCAGGGGGCTACCCATTCCCTAAGCACAGATACGCAGTATTTT
V gene: TRBV6-5; J gene: TRBJ1-2; clone size: NA; D gene: TRBD1; CDR3 protein: CASSYSSQGAMGYTF; CDR3 DNA: TGTGCCAGCAGTTACTCGAGTCAGGGGGCGATGGGCTACACCTTC
V gene: TRBV6-4; J gene: TRBJ1-4; clone size: NA; D gene: NA; CDR3 protein: CASSRQYEKLFF; CDR3 DNA: TGTGCCAGCAGTCGACAGTATGAAAAACTGTTTTTT
V gene: TRBV2; J gene: TRBJ2-1; clone size: NA; D gene: TRBD2; CDR3 protein: CASRNGTSTLNEQFF; CDR3 DNA: TGTGCCAGCAGGAACGGGACTAGTACCCTCAATGAGCAGTTCTTC
V gene: TRBV5-4; J gene: TRBJ1-6; clone size: NA; D gene: NA; CDR3 protein: CASSLAGKAGYSPLHF; CDR3 DNA: TGTGCCAGCAGCTTGGCCGGGAAGGCGGGGTACTCACCCCTCCACTTT
V gene: TRBV27; J gene: TRBJ2-1; clone size: once; D gene: TRBD2; CDR3 protein: CASSFGLAGDNEQFF; CDR3 DNA: TGTGCCAGCAGTTTTGGTCTAGCGGGGGACAATGAGCAGTTCTTC
V gene: TRBV6-5; J gene: TRBJ2-2; clone size: NA; D gene: TRBD1; CDR3 protein: CASSYYRGGGELFF; CDR3 DNA: TGTGCCAGCAGTTATTACAGGGGTGGGGGGGAGCTGTTTTTT
V gene: TRBV2; J gene: TRBJ2-2; clone size: NA; D gene: NA; CDR3 protein: CASSEYGIPNTGELFF; CDR3 DNA: TGTGCCAGCAGTGAATACGGGATACCGAACACCGGGGAGCTGTTTTTT
V gene: TRBV6-1; J gene: TRBJ2-1; clone size: NA; D gene: NA; CDR3 protein: CASSELGVQQFF; CDR3 DNA: TGTGCCAGCAGTGAGTTAGGAGTTCAGCAGTTCTTC
V gene: TRBV15; J gene: TRBJ2-1; clone size: NA; D gene: TRBD2; CDR3 protein: CATSRVLTSGGAGEQFF; CDR3 DNA: TGTGCCACCAGCAGAGTCCTGACTAGCGGGGGGGCTGGTGAGCAGTTCTTC
V gene: TRBV7-9; J gene: TRBJ1-2; clone size: NA; D gene: NA; CDR3 protein: CASSRWTEDYGYTF; CDR3 DNA: TGTGCCAGCAGCCGATGGACAGAGGACTATGGCTACACCTTC
V gene: TRBV2; J gene: TRBJ2-7; clone size: few; D gene: TRBD2; CDR3 protein: CASRTSGSLYEQYF; CDR3 DNA: TGTGCCAGCAGGACTAGCGGATCATTATACGAGCAGTACTTC
V gene: TRBV27; J gene: TRBJ2-2; clone size: once; D gene: NA; CDR3 protein: CASSLSGRTGELFF; CDR3 DNA: TGTGCCAGCAGTTTATCGGGCAGAACCGGGGAGCTGTTTTTT
V gene: TRBV5-4; J gene: TRBJ1-2; clone size: few; D gene: NA; CDR3 protein: CASSTDRNRGGYTF; CDR3 DNA: TGTGCCAGCAGCACCGACAGGAATCGTGGCGGCTACACCTTC
V gene: TRBV5-4; J gene: TRBJ2-3; clone size: NA; D gene: NA; CDR3 protein: CASSLEAGSTDTQYF; CDR3 DNA: TGTGCCAGCAGCTTGGAAGCGGGTAGCACAGATACGCAGTATTTT
V gene: TRBV28; J gene: TRBJ1-3; clone size: NA; D gene: NA; CDR3 protein: CASSSQSRSSGNTIYF; CDR3 DNA: TGTGCCAGCAGTTCGCAGTCCCGCAGCTCTGGAAACACCATATATTTT
V gene: TRBV14; J gene: TRBJ2-1; clone size: NA; D gene: NA; CDR3 protein: CASSQRLEAEQFF; CDR3 DNA: TGTGCCAGCAGCCAGCGACTAGAAGCTGAGCAGTTCTTC
V gene: TRBV5-1; J gene: TRBJ2-1; clone size: NA; D gene: NA; CDR3 protein: CASSPRGGINEQFF; CDR3 DNA: TGCGCCAGCAGCCCCCGAGGCGGGATCAATGAGCAGTTCTTC
V gene: TRBV29-1; J gene: TRBJ2-1; clone size: NA; D gene: NA; CDR3 protein: CSVVAGKAWNEQFF; CDR3 DNA: TGCAGCGTTGTTGCAGGCAAGGCTTGGAATGAGCAGTTCTTC
V gene: TRBV2; J gene: TRBJ2-2; clone size: NA; D gene: TRBD1; CDR3 protein: CASSARGFGELFF; CDR3 DNA: TGTGCCAGCAGTGCCAGGGGGTTCGGGGAGCTGTTTTTT
V gene: TRBV9; J gene: TRBJ1-1; clone size: NA; D gene: NA; CDR3 protein: CASSPSSIFLDTEAFF; CDR3 DNA: TGTGCCAGCAGCCCCTCGTCTATCTTTTTGGACACTGAAGCTTTCTTT
V gene: TRBV15; J gene: TRBJ2-3; clone size: NA; D gene: NA; CDR3 protein: CATAAGAGGHTDTQYF; CDR3 DNA: TGTGCCACCGCGGCGGGGGCCGGGGGGCACACAGATACGCAGTATTTT
V gene: TRBV5-4; J gene: TRBJ2-5; clone size: NA; D gene: TRBD2; CDR3 protein: CASRSGLAETQYF; CDR3 DNA: TGTGCCAGCAGATCGGGACTAGCGGAGACCCAGTACTTC
V gene: TRBV7-6; J gene: TRBJ2-7; clone size: NA; D gene: NA; CDR3 protein: CASSNAEGGLGNEQYF; CDR3 DNA: TGTGCCAGCAGCAATGCTGAGGGGGGGTTGGGGAACGAGCAGTACTTC
V gene: TRBV19; J gene: TRBJ2-1; clone size: NA; D gene: NA; CDR3 protein: CASSKFTGIGNEQFF; CDR3 DNA: TGTGCCAGTAGTAAGTTCACAGGGATAGGCAATGAGCAGTTCTTC
V gene: TRBV6-5; J gene: TRBJ2-3; clone size: NA; D gene: TRBD2; CDR3 protein: CASSRLAGGTDTQYF; CDR3 DNA: TGTGCCAGCAGTCGACTAGCGGGGGGCACAGATACGCAGTATTTT
V gene: TRBV11-2; J gene: TRBJ2-6; clone size: NA; D gene: NA; CDR3 protein: CASSPWSSGANVLTF; CDR3 DNA: TGTGCCAGCAGCCCATGGAGCTCTGGGGCCAACGTCCTGACTTTC
V gene: TRBV19; J gene: TRBJ2-7; clone size: once; D gene: TRBD1; CDR3 protein: CASSMGTGGNYEQYF; CDR3 DNA: TGTGCCAGTAGTATGGGGACAGGGGGTAACTACGAGCAGTACTTC
V gene: TRBV21-1; J gene: TRBJ1-4; clone size: once; D gene: NA; CDR3 protein: CASSKWDRWRFRETPTNEKLFF; CDR3 DNA: TGTGCCAGCAGCAAATGGGACAGGTGGAGGTTTCGAGAGACTCCAACTAATGAAAAACTGTTTTTT
V gene: TRBV4-3; J gene: TRBJ1-6; clone size: NA; D gene: TRBD1; CDR3 protein: CASSQDHRGNSPLHF; CDR3 DNA: TGCGCCAGCAGCCAAGACCACAGGGGTAATTCACCCCTCCACTTT
V gene: TRBV19; J gene: TRBJ1-5; clone size: NA; D gene: TRBD1; CDR3 protein: CASSVDRVQPQHF; CDR3 DNA: TGTGCCAGTAGTGTAGACAGGGTACAGCCCCAGCATTTT
V gene: TRBV27; J gene: TRBJ1-1; clone size: NA; D gene: NA; CDR3 protein: CASSLKGRAEAFF; CDR3 DNA: TGTGCCAGCAGTTTAAAAGGGAGGGCTGAAGCTTTCTTT
V gene: TRBV28; J gene: TRBJ1-1; clone size: few; D gene: NA; CDR3 protein: CASSFEGAEAFF; CDR3 DNA: TGTGCCAGCAGTTTTGAGGGTGCTGAAGCTTTCTTT
V gene: TRBV2; J gene: TRBJ1-1; clone size: NA; D gene: NA; CDR3 protein: CATSTANTEAFF; CDR3 DNA: TGTGCCACCTCGACAGCGAACACTGAAGCTTTCTTT
V gene: TRBV15; J gene: TRBJ1-5; clone size: NA; D gene: NA; CDR3 protein: CATNNAGARQPQHF; CDR3 DNA: TGTGCCACGAACAATGCGGGGGCGAGACAGCCCCAGCATTTT
V gene: TRBV4-1; J gene: TRBJ1-1; clone size: NA; D gene: NA; CDR3 protein: CASSQDRHRANTEAFF; CDR3 DNA: TGCGCCAGCAGCCAAGATCGACACAGGGCGAACACTGAAGCTTTCTTT
V gene: TRBV29-1; J gene: TRBJ1-2; clone size: many; D gene: TRBD1; CDR3 protein: CSAERYGTGESGYTF; CDR3 DNA: TGCAGCGCTGAAAGGTATGGGACAGGGGAATCTGGCTACACCTTC
V gene: TRBV27; J gene: TRBJ2-7; clone size: NA; D gene: TRBD2; CDR3 protein: CASSLSWGGVSYEQYF; CDR3 DNA: TGTGCCAGCAGTTTATCATGGGGAGGGGTCTCCTACGAGCAGTACTTC
V gene: TRBV18; J gene: TRBJ1-1; clone size: NA; D gene: TRBD1; CDR3 protein: CASSRQGATEAFF; CDR3 DNA: TGTGCCAGCTCACGCCAGGGGGCCACTGAAGCTTTCTTT
V gene: TRBV19; J gene: TRBJ2-2; clone size: few; D gene: NA; CDR3 protein: CATLPGSSTTGELFF; CDR3 DNA: TGTGCCACGCTCCCCGGGAGCTCAACCACCGGGGAGCTGTTTTTT
V gene: TRBV3-1/TRBV3-2; J gene: TRBJ1-2; clone size: NA; D gene: NA; CDR3 protein: CASSHFQDSSGGYTF; CDR3 DNA: TGTGCCAGCAGCCACTTCCAGGATTCCTCCGGTGGCTACACCTTC
V gene: TRBV16; J gene: TRBJ2-5; clone size: NA; D gene: TRBD2; CDR3 protein: CASSHGLARGETQYF; CDR3 DNA: TGTGCCAGCAGCCACGGACTAGCGAGGGGTGAGACCCAGTACTTC
V gene: TRBV6-6; J gene: TRBJ2-1; clone size: NA; D gene: TRBD2; CDR3 protein: CASRIWEGKSYNEQFF; CDR3 DNA: TGTGCCAGCAGGATTTGGGAGGGGAAATCCTACAATGAGCAGTTCTTC
V gene: TRBV6-5; J gene: TRBJ1-2; clone size: NA; D gene: TRBD1; CDR3 protein: CASSPTGVYGYTF; CDR3 DNA: TGTGCCAGCAGCCCAACAGGGGTCTATGGCTACACCTTC
V gene: TRBV20-1; J gene: TRBJ2-3; clone size: NA; D gene: TRBD2; CDR3 protein: CSASRTSGVTDTQYF; CDR3 DNA: TGCAGTGCTAGTCGGACTAGCGGTGTGACAGATACGCAGTATTTT
V gene: TRBV5-5; J gene: TRBJ2-2; clone size: once; D gene: TRBD1; CDR3 protein: CASSFLTGMVAGELFF; CDR3 DNA: TGTGCCAGCAGCTTTTTGACAGGGATGGTCGCCGGGGAGCTGTTTTTT
V gene: TRBV15; J gene: TRBJ1-5; clone size: NA; D gene: NA; CDR3 protein: CATSRGSYSNQPQHF; CDR3 DNA: TGTGCCACCAGCAGAGGGAGTTATAGCAATCAGCCCCAGCATTTT
V gene: TRBV2; J gene: TRBJ1-2; clone size: NA; D gene: TRBD1; CDR3 protein: CASKQQGAGYGYTF; CDR3 DNA: TGTGCCAGCAAGCAACAGGGGGCAGGGTATGGCTACACCTTC
V gene: TRBV12-3/TRBV12-4; J gene: TRBJ1-1; clone size: NA; D gene: NA; CDR3 protein: CASSLNSAGEAFF; CDR3 DNA: TGTGCCAGCAGTTTAAATTCCGCAGGTGAAGCTTTCTTT
V gene: TRBV11-2; J gene: TRBJ2-3; clone size: once; D gene: NA; CDR3 protein: CASSLAGSTDTQYF; CDR3 DNA: TGTGCCAGCAGCTTAGCGGGAAGCACAGATACGCAGTATTTT
V gene: TRBV12-3/TRBV12-4; J gene: TRBJ1-5; clone size: NA; D gene: NA; CDR3 protein: CASREQADQPQHF; CDR3 DNA: TGTGCCAGCAGAGAACAGGCCGATCAGCCCCAGCATTTT
V gene: TRBV2; J gene: TRBJ2-1; clone size: NA; D gene: TRBD1; CDR3 protein: CASRDGQGHNEQFF; CDR3 DNA: TGTGCCAGCAGGGACGGACAGGGGCACAATGAGCAGTTCTTC
V gene: TRBV6-5; J gene: TRBJ2-3; clone size: NA; D gene: TRBD2; CDR3 protein: CASSLGLAGTDTQYF; CDR3 DNA: TGTGCCAGCAGCCTCGGACTAGCGGGAACAGATACGCAGTATTTT
V gene: TRBV28; J gene: TRBJ2-7; clone size: NA; D gene: NA; CDR3 protein: CASSFQNYEQYF; CDR3 DNA: TGTGCCAGCAGTTTCCAGAATTACGAGCAGTACTTC
V gene: TRBV25-1; J gene: TRBJ2-5; clone size: NA; D gene: TRBD1; CDR3 protein: CASRLTGQETQYF; CDR3 DNA: TGTGCCAGCCGCTTGACAGGGCAAGAGACCCAGTACTTC
V gene: TRBV28; J gene: TRBJ1-1; clone size: NA; D gene: NA; CDR3 protein: CASTAGVEAFF; CDR3 DNA: TGTGCCAGCACCGCAGGGGTTGAAGCTTTCTTT
V gene: TRBV5-6; J gene: TRBJ1-1; clone size: NA; D gene: TRBD1; CDR3 protein: CASSWGQGGTEAFF; CDR3 DNA: TGTGCCAGCAGCTGGGGACAGGGTGGCACTGAAGCTTTCTTT
V gene: TRBV11-2; J gene: TRBJ2-1; clone size: few; D gene: TRBD2; CDR3 protein: CASGRVLNEQFF; CDR3 DNA: TGTGCCAGCGGGAGGGTACTCAATGAGCAGTTCTTC
V gene: TRBV5-1; J gene: TRBJ2-3; clone size: NA; D gene: TRBD2; CDR3 protein: CASSSGTSGRADTQYF; CDR3 DNA: TGCGCCAGCAGCTCCGGGACTAGCGGGAGAGCAGATACGCAGTATTTT
V gene: TRBV6-4; J gene: TRBJ2-3; clone size: NA; D gene: NA; CDR3 protein: CASSPEEGPLTDTQYF; CDR3 DNA: TGTGCCAGCAGCCCTGAGGAGGGCCCCCTGACAGATACGCAGTATTTT